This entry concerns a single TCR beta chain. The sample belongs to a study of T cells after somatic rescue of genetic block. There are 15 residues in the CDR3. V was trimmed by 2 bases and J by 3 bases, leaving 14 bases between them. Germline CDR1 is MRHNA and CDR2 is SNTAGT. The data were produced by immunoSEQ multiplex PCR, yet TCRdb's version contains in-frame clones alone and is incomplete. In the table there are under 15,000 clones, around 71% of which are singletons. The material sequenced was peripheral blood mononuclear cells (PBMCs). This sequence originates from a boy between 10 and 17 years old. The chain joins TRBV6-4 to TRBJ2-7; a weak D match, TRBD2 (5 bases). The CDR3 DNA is TGTGCCAGCAGTGACGCACGGGGTAGCCTCTACGAGCAGTACTTC. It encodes CASSDARGSLYEQYF.